This T cell receptor beta chain was profiled in a study of blood T cell repertoires in COVID-19. Turning to the study itself: Material from acute and convalescent COVID-19 was sourced from the United States, Italy and Spain. From T cells, B-cell-depleted T cells, or PBMCs came the material, which was cDNA or gDNA.

Authors' methods: Nucleated cell number was recorded as an estimate derived from reference gene primer amplification. TCRdb's table, derived via immunoSEQ multiplex PCR, lists solely in-frame clones and lacks some. V and J calls and clone size are copied from that table; D and trimming were computed from the DNA. The data contain 150,000 to 200,000 clones, 80% to 90% of them singletons. This sequence was found in a man aged 60 to 69 with acute or convalescent COVID-19. The sequenced material came from peripheral blood.

CDR3 DNA sequence: TGTGCCCTCCGTGGTACGGGACTAGCGACCTCCAGACTTCAGTACTTC. Translating gives CALRGTGLATSRLQYF. The chain uses TRBV27 and TRBJ2-4; TRBD2 matches at 10 bases. Germline loops: CDR1 MNHEY, CDR2 SMNVEV (reference sequence). The CDR3 is 16 amino acids. The V and J ends lost 11 bases and 11 bases, in that order; junction bases with no gene match: 21.